Listed here are 9 T cell receptor beta chains from one sample, sequenced in a study of technical replicates of blood from a few donors. Libraries were prepared by immunoSEQ multiplex PCR; TCRdb keeps only in-frame clonotypes and omits some of them. The table shows some 58,000 clones, with 94% occurring only once. The material sequenced was T cells isolated from PBMCs. The receptor source for this set is a human donor in good health.

The rearrangement links TRBV6-5 to TRBJ1-2; 9 bases align to TRBD1. CDR1 and CDR2 from the germline V gene are MNHEY and SVGAGI. V shed 6 bases and J 11 bases; nucleotides not matched to a gene: 10. This CDR3 comprises 13 residues. The CDR3: CASSSPGQGSYTF. CDR3 in DNA: TGTGCCAGCAGCAGCCCGGGACAGGGTTCTTACACCTTC.

The CDR3 protein is CASSDFGTGYSANYGYTF. The DNA for the CDR3 is TGCGCCAGCAGTGACTTCGGGACAGGGTACTCAGCTAACTATGGCTACACCTTC. The gene calls are TRBV10-2 and TRBJ1-2; 9 bases agree with TRBD1. CDR3 length: 18 amino acids. Germline assignment: CDR1 WSHSY and CDR2 SAAADI. J was trimmed by 0 bases and V by 3 bases; bases with no gene match: 11.

The V call is TRBV18, the J call TRBJ2-3; D is undetermined. The germline V and J ends were trimmed by 8 bases and 2 bases, with 11 bases remaining between them. CDR3 length: 13 amino acids. Germline V gene lookup returns CDR1 KGHSH and CDR2 LQKENI. The chain's CDR3 is CASGIQLTDTQYF. CDR3 bases: TGTGCCAGCGGAATACAGCTCACAGATACGCAGTATTTT.

This clone was seen a single time. This chain links TRBV7-9 with TRBJ2-5; 8 bases are shared with TRBD1. Germline V lookup: CDR1 SEHNR, CDR2 FQNEAQ (reference sequence). The V gene end was trimmed by 5 bases and the J gene end by 3 bases; junction bases not matched to a gene: 11. The CDR3 has 16 residues. In DNA form, the CDR3 reads TGTGCCAGCAGCCCACCCGGACAGGGTCTCGAAGAGACCCAGTACTTC. Protein product: CASSPPGQGLEETQYF.

V is TRBV5-1 and J is TRBJ2-2; TRBD2 matches 9 bases. Germline CDR1 reads SGHRS; CDR2 reads YFSETQ. With 0 bases clipped from V and 6 bases from J, the junction kept 3 bases outside the gene matches. This CDR3 is 15 amino acids long. The DNA for the CDR3 is TGCGCCAGCAGCTTGGCTAGCGGGAAGGCCGGGGAGCTGTTTTTT. The encoded protein is CASSLASGKAGELFF.

V usage is TRBV28 and J usage is TRBJ1-1; tentatively, D is TRBD1 (6 bases). The CDR3 is 14 residues long. Germline V gene sequence: CDR1 MDHEN, CDR2 SYDVKM. Trimming removed 6 bases from V and 0 bases from J, with 11 bases in between. The CDR3 loop is CASSLGTLNTEAFF. CDR3 coding DNA: TGTGCCAGCAGCTTAGGGACACTGAACACTGAAGCTTTCTTT.

The chain has TRBV5-1 and TRBJ2-1; tentatively, D is TRBD1 (5 bases). V was clipped by 0 bases and J by 6 bases, with 13 bases between them. This CDR3 has 15 residues. Per germline, CDR1 SGHRS and CDR2 YFSETQ. The CDR3 sequence is CASSLAERTSNEQFF. The CDR3 bases are TGCGCCAGCAGCTTGGCCGAAAGGACAAGCAATGAGCAGTTCTTC.

The rearrangement uses TRBV28 and TRBJ2-5, with 8 bases fitting TRBD1. This CDR3 region has 13 residues. Trimming removed 7 bases from V and 5 bases from J; junction bases left unmatched: 6. CDR1 and CDR2 from the germline V gene are MDHEN and SYDVKM. CDR3 nucleotide sequence: TGTGCCAGCACCAGGGGGCATACGGAGACCCAGTACTTC. This translates into CASTRGHTETQYF.

The J gene is TRBJ1-1, the V gene TRBV11-3; D possibly corresponds to TRBD1 (6 bases). The ends were cut back, 5 bases at V and 4 bases at J, with 14 bases in the middle. CDR1 SGHNT and CDR2 YENEEA come from the germline V gene. The CDR3 spans 14 residues. CDR3 sequence reads: CASSPARTVTEAFF. CDR3 DNA sequence: TGTGCCAGCAGCCCAGCTCGGACAGTCACTGAAGCTTTCTTT.